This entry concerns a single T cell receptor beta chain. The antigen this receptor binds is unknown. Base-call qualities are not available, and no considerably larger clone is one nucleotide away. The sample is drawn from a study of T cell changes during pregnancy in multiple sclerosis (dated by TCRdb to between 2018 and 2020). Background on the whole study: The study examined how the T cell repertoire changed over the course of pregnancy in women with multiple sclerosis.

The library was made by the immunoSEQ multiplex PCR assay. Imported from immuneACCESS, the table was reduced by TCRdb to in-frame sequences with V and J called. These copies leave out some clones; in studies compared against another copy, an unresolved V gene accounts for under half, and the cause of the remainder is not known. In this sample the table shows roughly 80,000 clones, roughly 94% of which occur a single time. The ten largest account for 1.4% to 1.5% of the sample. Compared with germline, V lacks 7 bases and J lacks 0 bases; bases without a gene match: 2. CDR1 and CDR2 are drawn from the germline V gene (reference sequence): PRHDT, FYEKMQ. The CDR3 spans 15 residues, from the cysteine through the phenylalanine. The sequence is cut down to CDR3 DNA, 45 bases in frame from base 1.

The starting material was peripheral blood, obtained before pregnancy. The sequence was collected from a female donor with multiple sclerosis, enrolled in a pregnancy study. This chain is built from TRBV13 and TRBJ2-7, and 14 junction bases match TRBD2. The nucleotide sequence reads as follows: TGTGCCAGCACCGGACTAGCGGGGGGCTCCTACGAGCAGTACTTC. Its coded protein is CASTGLAGGSYEQYF.